This T cell receptor (beta chain) was observed in a study of CD8 T cells in Susac syndrome. General observations from the study: Acknowledgment was made by the study that its TCR sequencing and HLA analysis involved a relatively small number of individuals.

The germline V and J ends were trimmed by 5 bases and 1 base, with 18 bases remaining between them. CDR1 is LNHDA and CDR2 is SQIVND in the germline V gene (reference sequence). The length of the CDR3 is 18 residues. Sequencing targeted TCR beta in T cells from blood (CD8+ and CD4+). The multiple sclerosis control group consisted of treatment-naive patients whose relapsing-remitting disease, which was either stable or active, fulfilled revised McDonald criteria. Random hexamers were used to reverse transcribe an amount of roughly 0.45 to 1 ug RNA. A multiplex approach, immunoSEQ multiplex PCR, amplified TCR beta CDR3 across 54 Vbeta and 13 Jbeta. TCRdb independently ran MiXCR on the immunoSEQ multiplex PCR reads; one entry per CDR3 protein. The profile covers a few hundred thousand distinct CDR3 sequences, with roughly 94% appearing a single time and 0.082% taken by the ten largest. On this clonotype: Antigen specificity is unknown.

The source material was CD4+ T cells from PBMCs. This chain uses TRBV19 with TRBJ2-6; the D gene is possibly TRBD1 (6 bases). The TCR originated in a human donor with multiple sclerosis. CDR3 protein: CASSFRRDTLSGANVLTF. The DNA for the CDR3 is TGTGCCAGTAGTTTTCGTCGGGACACCTTATCTGGGGCCAACGTCCTGACTTTC.